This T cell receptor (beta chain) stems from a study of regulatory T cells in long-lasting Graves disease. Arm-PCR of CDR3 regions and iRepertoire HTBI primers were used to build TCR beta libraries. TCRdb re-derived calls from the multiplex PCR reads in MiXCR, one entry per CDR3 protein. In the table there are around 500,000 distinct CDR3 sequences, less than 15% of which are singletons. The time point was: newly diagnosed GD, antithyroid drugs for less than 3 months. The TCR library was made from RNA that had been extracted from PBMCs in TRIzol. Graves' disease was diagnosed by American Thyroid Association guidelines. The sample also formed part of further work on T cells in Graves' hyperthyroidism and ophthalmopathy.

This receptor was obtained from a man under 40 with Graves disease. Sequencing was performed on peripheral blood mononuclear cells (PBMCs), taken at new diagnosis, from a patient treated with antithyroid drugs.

CDR3 nucleotide sequence: TGTGCCAGCAGTTTAGGGGGGGGGCACCCCTACAATGAGCAGTTCTTC. Residues: CASSLGGGHPYNEQFF. The chain carries TRBV12-3 or TRBV12-4 and TRBJ2-1, with TRBD2 as a possible D gene (7 bases). The CDR3 contains 16 residues. With 1 base removed from V and 2 bases from J, the gap between germline ends came to 12 bases.